The 26 T cell receptor beta chains in this list originate from one sample, sequenced in a study of T cell responses to AZD1222 COVID-19 vaccine. Repertoires were generated with immunoSEQ multiplex PCR, while TCRdb's copy carries only in-frame clones and drops some. The sample gives around 64,000 clones, about four fifths of which show up once; under 8.5% is in the top ten. Sample: peripheral blood, taken 28 days after the second AZD1222 dose. The receptors derive from an adult who received the AZD1222 COVID-19 vaccine.

V is TRBV2 and J is TRBJ2-1; the D call may be TRBD1 or TRBD2 (6 bases each). Trimming removed 8 bases at V and 7 bases at J, with 24 bases between. Germline-derived CDR1 and CDR2 are SNHLY and FYNNEI. This CDR3 comprises 16 residues. CDR3 residues: CASFESKGGRRNEQFF. The CDR3 DNA sequence: TGTGCCAGCTTCGAGAGTAAGGGGGGCCGGCGGAATGAGCAGTTCTTC.

This clone has only one observation. The chain has TRBV5-1 and TRBJ1-1; the D is unclear. Germline CDR1 is SGHRS and CDR2 is YFSETQ. This CDR3 has 13 amino acids. Trimming pared 4 bases from V and 1 base from J, leaving 8 bases between. As DNA, the CDR3 is TGCGCCAGCAGCGCCCGGACGAACACTGAAGCTTTCTTT. Translation: CASSARTNTEAFF.

The chain combines TRBV6-6 with TRBJ2-7; D is unresolved. CDR1 is MNHNY, CDR2 SVGAGI, per germline (reference sequence). With 7 bases removed from V and 0 bases from J, the gap between germline ends came to 13 bases. CDR3 length: 14 amino acids. The CDR3 reads CASIGSRFSYEQYF. Here the CDR3 DNA reads TGTGCCAGCATTGGGTCGAGGTTCTCCTACGAGCAGTACTTC.

J is TRBJ2-2 and V is TRBV5-4, with D perhaps assigned TRBD1 or TRBD2 (5 bases each). Trimming pared 4 bases from V and 0 bases from J, leaving 13 bases between. The length of the CDR3 is 16 residues. The germline V gene has CDR1 SGHNT and CDR2 YYREEE (reference sequence). The CDR3 sequence is CASSPGDAANTGELFF. The CDR3 DNA is TGTGCCAGCAGCCCCGGGGACGCCGCGAACACCGGGGAGCTGTTTTTT.

The gene calls are TRBV6-5 and TRBJ2-5; 7 bases map to TRBD1. CDR3 length: 15 residues. Per germline, CDR1 MNHEY and CDR2 SVGAGI. The trim removed 7 bases at V and 1 base at J, leaving 9 bases unmatched. The CDR3 region has the DNA TGTGCCAGCACCCCAGGGGGACCGGTCCAAGAGACCCAGTACTTC. This gives the protein CASTPGGPVQETQYF.

V usage is TRBV7-2 and J usage is TRBJ1-2, with 10 bases identical to TRBD1. The J segment lost 4 bases and the V segment lost 5 bases, leaving 4 bases of the junction unmatched. Germline V gene lookup returns CDR1 SGHTA and CDR2 FQGNSA. This CDR3 comprises 14 residues. The CDR3: CASSPRQGAYGYTF. CDR3 sequence (DNA): TGTGCCAGCAGCCCGCGACAGGGGGCCTATGGCTACACCTTC.

The chain joins TRBV2 to TRBJ2-7; 12 positions agree with TRBD2. This CDR3 spans 15 amino acids. Germline values: CDR1 SNHLY, CDR2 FYNNEI. The trim removed 6 bases at V and 0 bases at J, leaving 3 bases unmatched. CDR3 in DNA: TGTGCCAGCAGGGCGGGACTAGCGGGCTCCTACGAGCAGTACTTC. It is translated as CASRAGLAGSYEQYF.

This clone is a singleton in its sample. DNA of the CDR3: TGTGCCAGCAGCCCGGACAGGGGGTCTGAAAAACTGTTTTTT. It translates to CASSPDRGSEKLFF. V and J are TRBV7-2 and TRBJ1-4; 10 bases fit TRBD1. CDR1 SGHTA and CDR2 FQGNSA come from the germline V gene. This CDR3 comprises 14 residues. The trim removed 5 bases at V and 7 bases at J, leaving 4 bases unmatched.

The rearrangement links TRBV6-5 to TRBJ2-7, with 8 bases identical to TRBD2. The V gene end was trimmed by 6 bases and the J gene end by 3 bases; junction bases not matched to a gene: 10. Per the germline V gene, CDR1 is MNHEY and CDR2 is SVGAGI. This CDR3 is 15 amino acids long. DNA for the CDR3: TGTGCCAGCAGCCGTTACGTAGCGGGAAACTACGAGCAGTACTTC. This translates into CASSRYVAGNYEQYF.

The V gene is TRBV6-5, the J gene TRBJ1-1; tentatively, D is TRBD1 (6 bases). Germline values: CDR1 MNHEY, CDR2 SVGAGI. The CDR3 consists of 15 residues. The germline V and J ends were trimmed by 6 bases and 0 bases, with 14 bases remaining between them. The CDR3 sequence is CASRGGAVMNTEAFF. The CDR3 DNA reads as TGTGCCAGCAGGGGGGGGGCAGTCATGAACACTGAAGCTTTCTTT.

This clone was found a few times. The chain couples TRBV9 to TRBJ2-1; maybe TRBD1 (6 bases). V shed 3 bases and J shed 8 bases, with 21 bases lying between them. Per the germline V gene, CDR1 is SGDLS and CDR2 is YYNGEE. The CDR3 has 16 residues. CDR3 amino acids: CASSEPGQLSPDEQFF. Here the CDR3 DNA reads TGTGCCAGCAGCGAGCCCGGACAGCTCAGCCCCGATGAGCAGTTCTTC. The complete variable domain, with remaining parts taken from reference TRBV9 and TRBJ2-1, reads DSGVTQTPKHLITATGQRVTLRCSPRSGDLSVYWYQQSLDQGLQFLIQYYNGEERAKGNILERFSAQQFPDLHSELNLSSLELGDSALYFCASSEPGQLSPDEQFFGPGTRLTVL.

Only a few counts were recorded for this clone. The rearrangement uses TRBV6-5 and TRBJ1-2, with 8 bases fitting TRBD1. The CDR3 loop spans 11 amino acids. V gave up 10 bases and J gave up 8 bases; unmatched junction bases: 6. The germline gives CDR1 MNHEY, CDR2 SVGAGI. The CDR3 here is CATGQGNGYTF. In DNA, the CDR3 is TGTGCCACCGGACAGGGTAACGGCTACACCTTC.

This clone has a handful of counts. This rearrangement joins TRBV11-3 to TRBJ2-1; 9 bases are shared with TRBD2. CDR3 size: 16 residues. Germline loops: CDR1 SGHNT, CDR2 YENEEA. V was clipped by 2 bases and J by 0 bases; unmatched bases: 2. In nucleotides, the CDR3 is TGTGCCAGCAGCTTACTAGCGGGGTGCTCCTACAATGAGCAGTTCTTC. This sequence encodes CASSLLAGCSYNEQFF.

V gene TRBV7-6 combines with J gene TRBJ2-7, with D unresolved. Germline V lookup: CDR1 SGHVS, CDR2 FNYEAQ. The CDR3 spans 15 residues. Deletions cut 6 bases from V and 1 base from J, with 16 bases between. In nucleotides, the CDR3 is TGTGCCAGCAGTCAGGATGCCGCAGGATCCTACGAGCAGTACTTC. This encodes CASSQDAAGSYEQYF.

In its sample, this clone was seen a few times. The chain carries TRBV7-8 and TRBJ2-1, with TRBD2 identical over 11 bases. Losses at the gene ends were 3 bases for V and 9 bases for J; bases not matched to a gene: 7. Germline loops: CDR1 SGHVS, CDR2 FQNEAQ. The CDR3 is 15 amino acids. CDR3: CASSFRGSGGGEQFF. In nucleotides, the CDR3 is TGTGCCAGCAGCTTTCGTGGTAGCGGGGGGGGTGAGCAGTTCTTC.

V gene TRBV7-2 combines with J gene TRBJ1-1; no clear D. Germline V gene sequence: CDR1 SGHTA, CDR2 FQGNSA. The CDR3 spans 11 residues. V lost 1 base, J lost 11 bases, and 8 bases lay in between. CDR3 loop: CASSLVRVAFF. DNA of the CDR3: TGTGCCAGCAGCTTAGTTCGGGTGGCTTTCTTT.

The chain is built from TRBV7-2 and TRBJ1-5, with a weak D call TRBD1 (5 bases). Germline CDR1 reads SGHTA; CDR2 reads FQGNSA. The CDR3 has 14 residues. Trimming removed 5 bases at V and 6 bases at J, with 14 bases between. The CDR3 coding sequence is TGTGCCAGCAGCCCTCCGGGGGACGCTCAGCCCCAGCATTTT. This codes for CASSPPGDAQPQHF.

The V gene is TRBV16, the J gene TRBJ1-2; possibly TRBD1 for D (6 bases). The CDR3 is made up of 12 amino acids. With 5 bases removed from V and 3 bases from J, the gap between germline ends came to 7 bases. Germline CDR1 reads KGHSY; CDR2 reads FQNENV. The CDR3 DNA reads as TGTGCCAGCAGCAGGACAGACTATGGCTACACCTTC. This encodes CASSRTDYGYTF.

This clone was recorded a few times. This chain links TRBV9 with TRBJ2-3, with 9 bases lining up with TRBD2. Germline CDR1 is SGDLS and CDR2 is YYNGEE. CDR3 length equals 16 residues. The V segment lost 3 bases and the J segment 6 bases; nucleotides outside the gene matches: 11. CDR3: CASSALPRGGPDTQYF. CDR3 coding DNA: TGTGCCAGCAGCGCCCTTCCGCGGGGGGGCCCGGATACGCAGTATTTT.

The rearrangement links TRBV29-1 to TRBJ1-1; 7 bases map to TRBD1. The CDR3 is made up of 12 amino acids. From germline, CDR1 is SQVTM and CDR2 ANQGSEA. Germline trimming cut 8 bases from V and 7 bases from J; bases unmatched to any gene: 10. DNA for the CDR3: TGCAGCCTGAGGGGGCGCTTTGATGAAGCTTTCTTT. It specifies CSLRGRFDEAFF.

The chain employs TRBV20-1 and TRBJ2-7; possible D gene TRBD1, 6 bases. V was shortened by 3 bases and J by 3 bases, with 18 bases between the two germline ends. The germline CDR1 and CDR2 sequences are DFQATT and SNEGSKA (reference sequence). The CDR3 loop spans 15 amino acids. CDR3 sequence: CSASSIQGTYYEQYF. DNA for the CDR3: TGCAGTGCTAGTTCCATACAGGGAACCTACTACGAGCAGTACTTC.

The chain combines TRBV10-3 with TRBJ2-5, with a possible D match to TRBD1 (5 bases). V was clipped by 3 bases and J by 4 bases, with 9 bases between them. The germline V gene has CDR1 ENHRY and CDR2 SYGVKD. This CDR3 region has 13 residues. CDR3 sequence (DNA): TGTGCCATCAGTGAAGTTAGGGGAGAGACCCAGTACTTC. Amino acids: CAISEVRGETQYF.

This chain links TRBV7-9 with TRBJ2-7; D is possibly TRBD1 (8 bases). Looked up from germline, CDR1 is SEHNR and CDR2 is FQNEAQ (reference sequence). The germline V and J ends were trimmed by 0 bases and 3 bases, with 15 bases remaining between them. CDR3 length: 16 residues. The CDR3 loop reads CASSLARNRGGYEQYF. In DNA form, the CDR3 reads TGTGCCAGCAGCTTAGCGAGGAACAGGGGGGGCTACGAGCAGTACTTC.

V usage is TRBV28 and J usage is TRBJ1-1; 8 nucleotides align to TRBD1. The CDR3 totals 14 residues. V gave up 6 bases and J gave up 1 base; unmatched junction bases: 4. Germline assignment: CDR1 MDHEN and CDR2 SYDVKM. The DNA for the CDR3 is TGTGCCAGCAGGTCCACAGGGGGGAACACTGAAGCTTTCTTT. Amino acids: CASRSTGGNTEAFF. The whole variable domain, filled in from reference TRBV28 and TRBJ1-1, reads DVKVTQSSRYLVKRTGEKVFLECVQDMDHENMFWYRQDPGLGLRLIYFSYDVKMKEKGDIPEGYSVSREKKERFSLILESASTNQTSMYLCASRSTGGNTEAFFGQGTRLTVV.

This chain joins TRBV6-4 and TRBJ2-1; TRBD1 is a possible D gene (6 bases). V was clipped by 1 base and J by 4 bases, with 11 bases between them. Germline V gene sequence: CDR1 MRHNA, CDR2 SNTAGT. The CDR3 sequence is 15 residues long. This CDR3 is CASSDWAQGYNEQFF. CDR3 bases: TGTGCCAGCAGTGACTGGGCCCAGGGGTACAATGAGCAGTTCTTC.

The J gene is TRBJ1-6, the V gene TRBV28; tentatively, D is TRBD1 (5 bases). CDR1 and CDR2 from the germline V gene are MDHEN and SYDVKM. The CDR3 length is 15 residues. Trimming left V 2 bases short and J 7 bases short, with 12 bases between. The CDR3 DNA is TGTGCCAGCAGTTTAAACAGGCCCGGGAATTCACCCCTCCACTTT. Translated, it gives CASSLNRPGNSPLHF. Using reference TRBV28 and TRBJ1-6 for the parts outside the CDR3, the full variable domain is DVKVTQSSRYLVKRTGEKVFLECVQDMDHENMFWYRQDPGLGLRLIYFSYDVKMKEKGDIPEGYSVSREKKERFSLILESASTNQTSMYLCASSLNRPGNSPLHFGNGTRLTVT.